Reported below is one T cell receptor (beta chain). The antigen it binds to is not known. No per-base quality is available; no much larger clone lies one base away. The V end loses 1 base and the J end loses 3 bases, and a stretch of 8 bases separates them. The CDR3 contains 14 residues, cysteine and phenylalanine counted. Only CDR3 DNA is held: 42 bases, read in frame from base 1. Based on the germline V gene, the CDR1 and CDR2 sequences are ENHRY and SYGVKD. The data derive from a study of siplizumab effects on memory and regulatory T cells (dated 2019 in TCRdb). About the study as a whole: The effect of the anti-CD2 antibody siplizumab on alloreactive T-cell subsets was examined in allogeneic mixed lymphocyte reactions constructed from human PBMCs.

Here is what the overall study found, with its caveats: Among mappable alloreactive CD4+ clones, the Treg-derived fraction averaged about 75% with siplizumab versus roughly 30% in control reactions. Greater diversity appeared to be present in unstimulated naive T cells than in memory T cells, and a substantial contribution to the alloresponse seemed to be made by naive cells. Because sequences below about 10^-5 frequency were poorly captured, only a minor fraction of alloreactive clones could be mapped to unstimulated subsets. Whether proliferating Tregs from siplizumab cultures were suppressive was not functionally confirmed. The cumulative frequency of alloreactive sequences that could be traced back to unstimulated CD4+ memory T cells was significantly reduced by siplizumab. About 80-96% of proliferating CD4+ or CD8+ clones could not be given a naive or memory phenotype.

Sorted unstimulated T cells and proliferating T cells recovered from mixed lymphocyte reactions were subjected to TCRbeta CDR3 sequencing. Fresh whole blood from approximately ten HLA-typed healthy donors was used to isolate PBMCs. To map where alloreactive clones came from, CD4+ regulatory T cells in the unstimulated state were FACS-sorted. The protocol used for the library was the immunoSEQ multiplex PCR assay. Each sample had 85,000 to 100,000 TCR templates assayed by the deep sequencing platform. Genomic DNA extracted from sorted T cells was the material used for TCRbeta CDR3 sequencing. The paper's processing steps were these. The R programming language was used for the clonal analysis of the TCRbeta CDR3 data. Comparing unstimulated samples against CFSE-low samples taken after the reaction was how alloreactive CD4+ and CD8+ clones were defined. Regulatory or non-regulatory origin of alloreactive CD4+ clones was assigned by matching sequences to the sorted unstimulated Treg and non-Treg repertoires. Here the immuneACCESS table is served through TCRdb, limited to in-frame sequences with V and J called. Missing clones are a known gap in these copies; in checked studies unresolved V genes cover under half, and the rest lacks a known reason. V, J and clone size are those of that table, while D and trimming were read from the DNA. The sample yields about 82,000 clones; approximately 86% were counted once. Together, the top ten hold over 1.5% of the sample.

This sequence originates from a human donor in good health. Recombination joined TRBV10-3 with TRBJ2-3, with the D gene tentatively TRBD1 or TRBD2, based on 5 matching bases in each. Sequencing input: Tregs sorted from blood. Read as DNA, the sequence is TGTGCCATCAGTGAGTTTGGGACGACAGATACGCAGTATTTT. Its coded protein is CAISEFGTTDTQYF.